What follows are 2 T cell receptor beta chains derived from one specimen sequenced in a study of cytomegalovirus exposure and HLA in healthy donors. PCR involved 60 Vbeta and 13 Jbeta primers. The data were produced by immunoSEQ multiplex PCR, yet TCRdb's version contains in-frame clones alone and is incomplete. The data hold 150,000 to 200,000 clones, with approximately 67% observed a single time. Source material: PBMCs. Receptors originate from a man aged 40-50 years in good health and CMV-seronegative.

The V and J genes are TRBV5-1 and TRBJ1-2; D may be TRBD1 (5 bases). The CDR3 is 15 amino acids. The germline V and J ends were trimmed by 3 bases and 3 bases, with 15 bases remaining between them. Germline values: CDR1 SGHRS, CDR2 YFSETQ. DNA for the CDR3: TGCGCCAGCAGCTCCTCGTTCCAGGGTCACTATGGCTACACCTTC. Residues: CASSSSFQGHYGYTF.

This clone was found a few times. The gene calls are TRBV18 and TRBJ1-4; 9 positions agree with TRBD1. The CDR3 is made up of 14 amino acids. Trimming at V came to 3 bases and at J to 5 bases, leaving 1 base not matched to a gene. From germline, CDR1 is KGHSH and CDR2 LQKENI. The CDR3 DNA reads as TGTGCCAGCTCACCCGGGACAGGGAATGAAAAACTGTTTTTT. As protein: CASSPGTGNEKLFF.